Each of the 7 T cell receptor beta chains below was sequenced from the same sample in a study of T cell changes during pregnancy in multiple sclerosis. Here immunoSEQ multiplex PCR was the method, and the copy in TCRdb shows in-frame clones only, minus some. The sample shows about 40,000 clones, about 92% of them seen only once. The sample in question was CD8+ T cells from peripheral blood mononuclear cells, obtained in the first trimester of pregnancy. These receptors were collected from a female donor with multiple sclerosis, enrolled in a pregnancy study.

V and J are TRBV21-1 and TRBJ1-1; the DNA was not compared with TRBD1, the D call given in the table. TRBV21-1 is listed as a pseudogene. This CDR3 has 14 amino acids. As DNA, the CDR3 is TGTGCCAGCAGCAAAGAATCAGGGGCGTTTGAAGCTTTCTTT. Its protein product is CASSKESGAFEAFF.

This sequence joins TRBV5-6 and TRBJ1-2; TRBD1 is a possible D gene (6 bases). The CDR3 extends over 15 amino acids. The V and J ends lost 0 bases and 4 bases respectively, with 13 bases between them. Germline CDR1 SGHDT, CDR2 YYEEEE. The CDR3 loop reads CASSLATGISYGYTF. CDR3 DNA: TGTGCCAGCAGCTTGGCCACAGGGATTTCCTATGGCTACACCTTC.

The CDR3 spells CASSLLLVRNRDNEQFF. The CDR3 DNA reads as TGTGCCAGCAGTTTATTATTAGTACGGAACCGGGACAATGAGCAGTTCTTC. The chain joins TRBV27 to TRBJ2-1; D gene ambiguous. The germline V gene has CDR1 MNHEY and CDR2 SMNVEV (reference sequence). V dropped 1 base and J dropped 5 bases, with 18 bases sitting between them. CDR3 length: 17 residues.

This clone was detected once. The genes are TRBV7-9 and TRBJ1-2; D gene uncertain. Germline CDR1 SEHNR, CDR2 FQNEAQ (reference sequence). CDR3 length: 13 residues. V lost 5 bases to trimming and J lost 8 bases, with 15 bases between them. CDR3 DNA: TGTGCCAGCAGCCCTAGCCCGAATTCGGGCTACACCTTC. This gives the protein CASSPSPNSGYTF.

The V gene is TRBV2, the J gene TRBJ2-7; D remains unclear. CDR1 SNHLY and CDR2 FYNNEI come from the germline V gene. Trimming left V 3 bases short and J 11 bases short, with 11 bases between. The CDR3 is 11 amino acids. The DNA for the CDR3 is TGTGCCAGCAGTGACATCACGGTTAAGTACTTC. This sequence encodes CASSDITVKYF.

The chain links TRBV16 to TRBJ1-5; TRBD1 agrees at 7 bases. The V gene's germline CDR1 is KGHSY and CDR2 FQNENV. With 4 bases clipped from V and 0 bases from J, the junction kept 3 bases outside the gene matches. The CDR3 consists of 15 residues. The CDR3 DNA reads TGTGCCAGCAGCCCCGGGACAGCTAGCAATCAGCCCCAGCATTTT. Its translation: CASSPGTASNQPQHF.

V usage is TRBV7-3 and J usage is TRBJ2-1; 8 bases fit TRBD1. In germline, CDR1 is SGHTA, CDR2 FQGTGA. Trimming cost V 5 bases and J 10 bases; bases outside gene matches: 10. This CDR3 spans 14 amino acids. CDR3 protein: CASSPAGGPEEQFF. CDR3 DNA: TGTGCCAGCAGCCCCGCAGGGGGCCCAGAGGAGCAGTTCTTC. The full variable domain, in which reference TRBV7-3 and TRBJ2-1 provide the parts outside the CDR3, is GAGVSQTPSNKVTEKGKYVELRCDPISGHTALYWYRQSLGQGPEFLIYFQGTGAADDSGLPNDRFFAVRPEGSVSTLKIQRTERGDSAVYLCASSPAGGPEEQFFGPGTRLTVL.